This TCR beta chain was observed in a study of cytotoxic CD8 clonotypes in ibrutinib-treated CLL. The wider study: Around 12 relapsed/refractory, some 15 treatment-naive; 17 IGHV unmutated. Productive templates averaged about 250,000 per sample, and productive rearrangements 85,000 to 95,000.

For this clone: The antigen remains undetermined.

V was cut by 4 bases and J by 1 base, with 14 bases left in between. CDR3 length: 15 residues. Germline CDR1 reads SGHTA; CDR2 reads FQGNSA. Some clones are missing from TCRdb's copy, which holds only in-frame ones; the method was immunoSEQ multiplex PCR. The data show approximately 46,000 clones, with 60% to 80% seen just once and roughly 13% held by the top ten. Study conclusions and caveats: Baseline clonality, higher than in age-matched healthy donors, tracked circulating CD8+ T-cell counts. Under treatment, the uncommon public clonotypes either contracted or remained stable.

The source was PBMCs, collected after 12 months of ibrutinib treatment. The chain links TRBV7-2 to TRBJ2-7, with D uncertain. This receptor was obtained from a human donor with chronic lymphocytic leukemia. This chain's CDR3 is CASSSPSEKSYEQYF. The DNA of the CDR3 is TGTGCCAGCAGCTCCCCCTCGGAGAAATCCTACGAGCAGTACTTC.